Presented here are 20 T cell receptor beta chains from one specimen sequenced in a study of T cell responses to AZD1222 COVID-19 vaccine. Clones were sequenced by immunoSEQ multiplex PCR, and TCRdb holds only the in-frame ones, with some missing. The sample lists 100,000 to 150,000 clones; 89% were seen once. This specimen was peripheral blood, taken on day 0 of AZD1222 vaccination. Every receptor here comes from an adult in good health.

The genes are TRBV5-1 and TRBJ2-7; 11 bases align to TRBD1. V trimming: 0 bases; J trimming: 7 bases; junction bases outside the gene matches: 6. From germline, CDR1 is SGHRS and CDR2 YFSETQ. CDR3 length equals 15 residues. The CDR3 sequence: CASSLDGQGAQEQYF. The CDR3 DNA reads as TGCGCCAGCAGCTTGGATGGACAGGGGGCTCAGGAGCAGTACTTC.

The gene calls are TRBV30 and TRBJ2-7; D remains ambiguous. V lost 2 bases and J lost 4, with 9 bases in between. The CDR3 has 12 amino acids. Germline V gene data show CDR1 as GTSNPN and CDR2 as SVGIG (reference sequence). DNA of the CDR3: TGTGCCTGGAGTCTCCCCGGTTACGAGCAGTACTTC. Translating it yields CAWSLPGYEQYF.

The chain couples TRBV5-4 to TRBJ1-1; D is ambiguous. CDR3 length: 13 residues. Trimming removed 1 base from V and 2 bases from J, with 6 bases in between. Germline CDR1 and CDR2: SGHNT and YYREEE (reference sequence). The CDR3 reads CASSLKTNTEAFF. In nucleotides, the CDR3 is TGTGCCAGCAGCTTGAAAACCAACACTGAAGCTTTCTTT.

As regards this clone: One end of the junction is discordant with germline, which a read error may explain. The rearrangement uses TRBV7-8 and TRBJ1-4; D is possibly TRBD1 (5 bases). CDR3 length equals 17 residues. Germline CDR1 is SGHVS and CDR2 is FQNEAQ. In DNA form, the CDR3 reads TGTGCCAGCAGCTTAGTCGACGTGGGACCTCCAAATGAGAAACTGTTTTTT. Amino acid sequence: CASSLVDVGPPNEKLFF.

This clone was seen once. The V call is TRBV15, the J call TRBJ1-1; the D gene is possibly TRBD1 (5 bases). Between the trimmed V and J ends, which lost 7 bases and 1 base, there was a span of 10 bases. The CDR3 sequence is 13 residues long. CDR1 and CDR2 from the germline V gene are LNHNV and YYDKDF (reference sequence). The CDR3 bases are TGTGCCACCAAAAGACAGAAGAACACTGAAGCTTTCTTT. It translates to CATKRQKNTEAFF.

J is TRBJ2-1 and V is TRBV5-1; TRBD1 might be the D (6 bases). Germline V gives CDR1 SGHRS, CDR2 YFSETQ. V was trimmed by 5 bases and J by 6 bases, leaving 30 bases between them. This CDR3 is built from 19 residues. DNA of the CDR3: TGCGCCAGCAGATACACCCCTTTCTATGTAACAGGGATAGGCAATGAGCAGTTCTTC. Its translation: CASRYTPFYVTGIGNEQFF.

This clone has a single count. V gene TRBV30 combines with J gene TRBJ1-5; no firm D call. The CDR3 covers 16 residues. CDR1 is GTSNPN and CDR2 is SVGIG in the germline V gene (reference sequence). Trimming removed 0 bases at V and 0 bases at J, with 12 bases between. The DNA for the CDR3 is TGTGCCTGGAGTGTACCTCGACGATATAGCAATCAGCCCCAGCATTTT. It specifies CAWSVPRRYSNQPQHF.

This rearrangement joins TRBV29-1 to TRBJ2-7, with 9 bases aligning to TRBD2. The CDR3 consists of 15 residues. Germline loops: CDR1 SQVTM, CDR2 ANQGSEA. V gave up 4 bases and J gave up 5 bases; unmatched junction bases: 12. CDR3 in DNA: TGCAGCGTTGGCCCAGGTGGCGGGGGGGCGGACGAGCAGTACTTC. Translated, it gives CSVGPGGGGADEQYF.

CDR3 residues: CASMGLAGGNEQYF. CDR3 bases: TGTGCCAGCATGGGCCTAGCGGGAGGCAACGAGCAGTACTTC. The gene calls are TRBV6-5 and TRBJ2-7; 11 positions match TRBD2. Germline loops: CDR1 MNHEY, CDR2 SVGAGI. This CDR3 spans 14 amino acids. Trimming removed 7 bases from V and 5 bases from J; junction bases left unmatched: 7.

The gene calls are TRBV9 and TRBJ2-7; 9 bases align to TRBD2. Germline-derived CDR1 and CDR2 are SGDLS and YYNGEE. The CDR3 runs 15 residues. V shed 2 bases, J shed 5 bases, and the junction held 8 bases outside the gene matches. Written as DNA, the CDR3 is TGTGCCAGCAGCGTGCAAAGCGGGAGGCGCAACGAGCAGTACTTC. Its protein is CASSVQSGRRNEQYF.

CDR3 sequence (DNA): TGTGCCAGCAGTTTATTACGGCCCCAGAGCTCCTATAATTCACCCCTCCACTTT. It specifies CASSLLRPQSSYNSPLHF. This sequence joins TRBV27 and TRBJ1-6; D is uncertain. The germline V gene encodes CDR1 MNHEY and CDR2 SMNVEV (reference sequence). V lost 1 base, J lost 0 bases, and 13 bases lay in between. The CDR3 totals 18 residues.

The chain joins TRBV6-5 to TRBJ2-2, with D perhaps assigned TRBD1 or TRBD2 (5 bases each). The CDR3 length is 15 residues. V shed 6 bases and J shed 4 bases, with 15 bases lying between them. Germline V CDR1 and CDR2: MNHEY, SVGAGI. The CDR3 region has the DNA TGTGCCAGCAGACGGTTAGGTGGGGGCACCGGGGAGCTGTTTTTT. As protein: CASRRLGGGTGELFF.

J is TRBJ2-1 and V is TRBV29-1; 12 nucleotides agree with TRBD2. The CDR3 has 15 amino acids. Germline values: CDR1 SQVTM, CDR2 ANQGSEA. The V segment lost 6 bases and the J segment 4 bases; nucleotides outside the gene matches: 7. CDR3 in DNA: TGCAGCGTCGCCCGACTAGCGGGAGAGTACAATGAGCAGTTCTTC. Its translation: CSVARLAGEYNEQFF.

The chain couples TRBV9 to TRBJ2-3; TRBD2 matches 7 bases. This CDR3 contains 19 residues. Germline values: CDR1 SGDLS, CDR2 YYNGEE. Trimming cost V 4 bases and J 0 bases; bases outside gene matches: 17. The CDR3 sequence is CASSFPSDGGDTSTDTQYF. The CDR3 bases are TGTGCCAGCAGCTTTCCGAGTGATGGGGGGGATACTAGCACAGATACGCAGTATTTT.

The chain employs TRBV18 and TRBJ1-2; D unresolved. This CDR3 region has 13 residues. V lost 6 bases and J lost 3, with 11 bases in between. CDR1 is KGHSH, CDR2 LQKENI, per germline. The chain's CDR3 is CASSLDGDYGYTF. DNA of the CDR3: TGTGCCAGCTCGCTAGACGGAGACTATGGCTACACCTTC.

CDR3 protein: CATELEYEQYF. The CDR3, as DNA: TGTGCCACCGAATTAGAGTACGAGCAGTACTTC. The chain has TRBV6-6 and TRBJ2-7; D unresolved. The CDR3 runs 11 residues. Deletions cut 10 bases from V and 4 bases from J, with 11 bases between. Germline assignment: CDR1 MNHNY and CDR2 SVGAGI (reference sequence).

CDR3 sequence: CASSSLGAGTEAFF. Written as DNA, the CDR3 is TGTGCCAGCAGCTCCCTGGGGGCGGGGACTGAAGCTTTCTTT. The chain uses TRBV5-5 and TRBJ1-1, with D possibly TRBD1 on 6 matching bases. This CDR3 comprises 14 residues. CDR1 and CDR2 (germline): SGHKS, YYEKEE (reference sequence). V was cut by 3 bases and J by 5 bases, with 14 bases left in between.

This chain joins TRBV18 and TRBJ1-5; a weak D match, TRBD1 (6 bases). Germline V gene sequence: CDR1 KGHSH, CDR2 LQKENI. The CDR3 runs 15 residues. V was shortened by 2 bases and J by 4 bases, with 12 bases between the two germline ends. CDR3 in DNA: TGTGCCAGCTCACCAGTTGGGGGCGTTAATCAGCCCCAGCATTTT. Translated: CASSPVGGVNQPQHF. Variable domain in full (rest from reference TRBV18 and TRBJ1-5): NAGVMQNPRHLVRRRGQEARLRCSPMKGHSHVYWYRQLPEEGLKFMVYLQKENIIDESGMPKERFSAEFPKEGPSILRIQQVVRGDSAAYFCASSPVGGVNQPQHFGDGTRLSIL.

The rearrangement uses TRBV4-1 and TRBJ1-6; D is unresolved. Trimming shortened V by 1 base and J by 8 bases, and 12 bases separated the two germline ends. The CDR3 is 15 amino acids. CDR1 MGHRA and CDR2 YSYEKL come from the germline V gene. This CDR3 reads CASSQAGRWDSPLHF. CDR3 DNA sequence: TGCGCCAGCAGCCAAGCCGGTAGGTGGGATTCACCCCTCCACTTT.

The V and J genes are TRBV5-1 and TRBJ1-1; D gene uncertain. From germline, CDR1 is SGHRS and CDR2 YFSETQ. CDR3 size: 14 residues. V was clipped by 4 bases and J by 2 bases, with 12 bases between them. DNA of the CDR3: TGCGCCAGCAGCGGTGGACGGATAAACACTGAAGCTTTCTTT. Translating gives CASSGGRINTEAFF. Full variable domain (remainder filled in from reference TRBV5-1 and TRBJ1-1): KAGVTQTPRYLIKTRGQQVTLSCSPISGHRSVSWYQQTPGQGLQFLFEYFSETQRNKGNFPGRFSGRQFSNSRSEMNVSTLELGDSALYLCASSGGRINTEAFFGQGTRLTVV.